Listed below are T cell receptor beta chains from one sample, sequenced in a study of cytomegalovirus exposure and HLA in healthy donors. TCRdb's table, derived via immunoSEQ multiplex PCR, lists solely in-frame clones and lacks some. The repertoire includes approximately 100,000 clones, 75% of them detected once, and 2% to 2.5% sits in the top ten. The source material was PBMCs. The receptor set was obtained from a middle-aged man in good health and CMV-seronegative. Each CDR3 is given with its conserved first and last residue. Not all rows give a size; the values are once, few, many and, for expanded clones, a class.

j_call,v_call,clone_size,cdr3_aa
TRBJ1-2,TRBV2,-,CASSETRQGVYGYTF
TRBJ1-4,TRBV5-1,-,CASSPAGGARGEKLFF
TRBJ2-3,TRBV5-1,-,CASSLDGGGGTDTQYF
TRBJ1-3,TRBV11-2,few,CASSRPGSGVTGNTIYF
TRBJ1-6,TRBV2,-,CASSALSPGQNSPLHF
TRBJ2-2,TRBV9,many,CASTPRGPGELFF
TRBJ1-5,TRBV7-8,-,CASSPRPGQGNQPQHF
TRBJ2-7,TRBV7-2,-,CASRAGGSEYEQYF
TRBJ1-2,TRBV7-9,few,CASRKGGDGYTF
TRBJ2-3,TRBV29-1,-,CSVGTGVRDTQYF
TRBJ2-7,TRBV14,-,CASSQGILSGGSYEQYF
TRBJ2-1,TRBV7-6,-,CASSLQGLGLHEQFF
TRBJ1-2,TRBV5-1,-,CASSLNPTANYGYTF
TRBJ1-1,TRBV7-9,-,CASSLGWAGTATEAFF
TRBJ2-5,TRBV7-7,few,CASSYRVKETQYF
TRBJ1-1,TRBV6-5,-,CASAPERNTEAFF
TRBJ2-1,TRBV19,-,CASSKGLYNEQFF
TRBJ1-1,TRBV18,-,CASSPQVDRNTEAFF
TRBJ2-7,TRBV6-5,few,CASSYSGDSSYEQYF
TRBJ2-3,TRBV9,-,CASSVGPTSTGDTQYF
TRBJ2-2,TRBV6-5,once,CASSARTGTGELFF
TRBJ2-5,TRBV5-8,-,CASRTGTSGETQYF
TRBJ1-1,TRBV5-1,-,CASSYYGQGAEAFF
TRBJ2-7,TRBV2,-,CASSESLVSEQYF
TRBJ2-3,TRBV5-1,-,CASSLTQGVRYTQYF
TRBJ2-3,TRBV19,-,CASALQGTSTDTQYF
TRBJ2-3,TRBV2,-,CASHRLASDTQYF
TRBJ1-5,TRBV6-5,few,CASSLRGGSQHF
TRBJ1-6,TRBV21-1,-,CASSFPGQSSYNSPLHF
TRBJ2-7,TRBV25-1,few,CASRRGTDYEQYF
TRBJ2-7,TRBV9,few,CASSVGGRGGYEQYF
TRBJ1-1,TRBV11-2,-,CASSGQGATAEAFF
TRBJ2-5,TRBV5-1,-,CASSWTSGGVAETQYF
TRBJ1-1,TRBV7-9,-,CASRRPGGRTEAFF
TRBJ2-5,TRBV5-4,-,CASSPDRGRETQYF
TRBJ2-5,TRBV19,-,CASAGLGLETQYF
TRBJ2-5,TRBV5-1,-,CASHSGTPQETQYF
TRBJ2-3,TRBV9,-,CASSVGVGTGQGKQYF
TRBJ2-3,TRBV5-1,once,CASSLLGGGTDTQYF
TRBJ1-3,TRBV5-1,-,CASREGSGNTIYF
TRBJ1-5,TRBV19,-,CASSRDSGRAQHF
TRBJ1-1,TRBV7-9,-,CASSTSGTEKGAFF